A single sample is the source of the 20 T cell receptor beta chains below, sequenced in a study of T cell repertoires in cytomegalovirus infection. TCRdb fed the reads into MiXCR, producing one record per CDR3 protein. The data show about 920,000 distinct CDR3 sequences, roughly 31% seen once. Their recognized antigens are unknown. The sample here was cultured CD8+ T cells from PBMCs, taken from culture after CMV antigen stimulation. These receptors were taken from a human donor in good health (CMV status not recorded). Some clones in this sample may be carry-over from other donors' samples.

This clonotype has just a few counts. A read error may produce the germline difference seen at one junction end. The chain joins TRBV13 to TRBJ2-1, with TRBD1 matching over 9 bases. The CDR3 has 15 amino acids. Per germline, CDR1 PRHDT and CDR2 FYEKMQ (reference sequence). CDR3 region: CASSSRDRDYIEQFF. DNA of the CDR3: TGTGCCAGCAGCAGCCGGGACAGGGACTACATTGAGCAGTTCTTC.

There are many counts of this clonotype. The chain carries TRBV11-2 and TRBJ2-3; weak D call: TRBD1 (5 bases). Germline CDR1 is SGHAT and CDR2 is FQNNGV. Trimming pared 3 bases from V and 5 bases from J, leaving 9 bases between. This CDR3 is 13 amino acids long. The DNA of the CDR3 is TGTGCCAGCAGCTTCGCCAGGGTAGATACGCAGTATTTT. It encodes CASSFARVDTQYF.

The V gene is TRBV5-3, the J gene TRBJ2-5; 7 bases fit TRBD1. TRBV5-3 is an ORF; its function is uncertain. The CDR3 consists of 12 residues. Here the CDR3 reads CVSTPGGETQYF. The CDR3 region has the DNA TGTGTCAGCACCCCAGGGGGAGAGACCCAGTACTTC.

This chain joins TRBV7-9 and TRBJ1-1, with a tentative D call TRBD1 (5 bases). V was trimmed by 1 base and J by 2 bases, leaving 11 bases between them. The CDR3 has 15 residues. Germline V CDR1 and CDR2: SEHNR, FQNEAQ (reference sequence). The CDR3 region has the DNA TGTGCCAGCAGCTTAGTTGAAGGGGCTAACACTGAAGCTTTCTTT. Protein sequence: CASSLVEGANTEAFF.

The chain carries TRBV9 and TRBJ2-2; D is unresolved. Trimming shortened V by 5 bases and J by 3 bases, and 8 bases separated the two germline ends. The CDR3 covers 13 residues. Germline CDR1 is SGDLS and CDR2 is YYNGEE. The CDR3 spells CASSYTDTGELFF. The CDR3 nucleotides read TGTGCCAGCAGTTACACCGACACCGGGGAGCTGTTTTTT.

This clonotype has only a few counts. The chain has TRBV24-1 and TRBJ2-1; D ambiguous. CDR3 length equals 12 residues. Trimming took 5 bases from V and 4 from J, leaving 5 bases between them. Germline values: CDR1 KGHDR, CDR2 SFDVKD. This CDR3 is CATSVGYNEQFF. CDR3 in DNA: TGTGCCACCAGTGTAGGTTACAATGAGCAGTTCTTC.

The chain links TRBV7-9 to TRBJ2-5, with 10 positions matching TRBD1. V shed 6 bases and J 2 bases; nucleotides not matched to a gene: 9. Germline V gene lookup returns CDR1 SEHNR and CDR2 FQNEAQ (reference sequence). The CDR3 has 16 residues. Here the CDR3 reads CASSVTGQGSQETQYF. Here the CDR3 DNA reads TGTGCCAGCAGTGTAACGGGACAGGGGAGTCAAGAGACCCAGTACTTC. Variable domain in full (rest from reference TRBV7-9 and TRBJ2-5): DTGVSQNPRHKITKRGQNVTFRCDPISEHNRLYWYRQTLGQGPEFLTYFQNEAQLEKSRLLSDRFSAERPKGSFSTLEIQRTEQGDSAMYLCASSVTGQGSQETQYFGPGTRLLVL.

In its sample, this clonotype was seen many times. The chain carries TRBV19 and TRBJ2-5, with D hard to call. The CDR3 runs 11 residues. Germline CDR1 reads LNHDA; CDR2 reads SQIVND (reference sequence). V was pared by 4 bases and J by 3 bases, with 3 bases between. Here the CDR3 DNA reads TGTGCCAGTAGTAAGGAAGAGACCCAGTACTTC. Its translation: CASSKEETQYF.

This clonotype has a count of ten or more. The chain is built from TRBV25-1 and TRBJ2-1; 7 bases are shared with TRBD1. Germline V gene sequence: CDR1 MGHDK, CDR2 SYGVNS. The CDR3 spans 16 residues. Trimming cost V 2 bases and J 6 bases; bases outside gene matches: 10. CDR3 protein: CASSETDRDPLNEQFF. The CDR3 DNA is TGTGCCAGCAGTGAAACCGACAGGGACCCCCTCAATGAGCAGTTCTTC.

J is TRBJ2-5 and V is TRBV5-4; TRBD1 aligns across 9 bases. The CDR3 has 14 amino acids. The V segment lost 5 bases and the J segment 5 bases; nucleotides outside the gene matches: 7. CDR1 and CDR2 from the germline V gene are SGHNT and YYREEE (reference sequence). CDR3: CASRLTGGEETQYF. CDR3 nucleotide sequence: TGTGCCAGCAGGCTGACAGGGGGAGAGGAGACCCAGTACTTC.

The sample holds a few counts of this clonotype. J is TRBJ2-2 and V is TRBV5-1; TRBD2 aligns across 8 bases. Germline loops: CDR1 SGHRS, CDR2 YFSETQ. The CDR3 consists of 16 residues. V shed 5 bases and J 3 bases; nucleotides not matched to a gene: 9. In DNA form, the CDR3 reads TGCGCCAGCAGGGGTAGCGGGGCCATCTACACCGGGGAGCTGTTTTTT. The encoded protein is CASRGSGAIYTGELFF.

The chain employs TRBV6-1 and TRBJ1-1, with a tentative D call TRBD1 (6 bases). Trimming shortened V by 3 bases and J by 1 base, and 12 bases separated the two germline ends. The V gene's germline CDR1 is MNHNS and CDR2 SASEGT. CDR3 size: 15 residues. As DNA, the CDR3 is TGTGCCAGCAGTGACCTTGACAGGCAGAACACTGAAGCTTTCTTT. It specifies CASSDLDRQNTEAFF.

This clonotype was seen repeatedly, ten times or more. The V call is TRBV6-2 or TRBV6-3, the J call TRBJ2-1, with D unclear. Germline V gives CDR1 MNHEY, CDR2 SVGEGT. The CDR3 has 13 residues. The ends were cut back, 1 base at V and 4 bases at J, with 5 bases in the middle. Written as DNA, the CDR3 is TGTGCCAGCAGTTACTATTCGTACAATGAGCAGTTCTTC. Its translation is CASSYYSYNEQFF.

This clonotype has more than one count but fewer than ten. The CDR3 here is CASSLGTTTTDTQYF. Written as DNA, the CDR3 is TGTGCCAGCAGCCTGGGGACCACAACCACAGATACGCAGTATTTT. V gene TRBV5-4 combines with J gene TRBJ2-3, with D perhaps matching TRBD1 or TRBD2 (5 bases each). The CDR3 extends over 15 amino acids. Germline CDR1 and CDR2: SGHNT and YYREEE (reference sequence). V was clipped by 4 bases and J by 2 bases, with 14 bases between them.

This clonotype was found a few times. The CDR3 DNA is TGTGCCAGCAGCCAAGATGGCAGTTTCTCCTATAATTCACCCCTCCACTTT. Its translation is CASSQDGSFSYNSPLHF. This chain joins TRBV4-2 and TRBJ1-6, with D unclear. The CDR3 spans 17 residues. CDR1 and CDR2 (germline): LGHNA, YNFKEQ. Trimming cost V 0 bases and J 0 bases, with 9 bases left between them.

Note on this clonotype: Because it lacks the conserved phenylalanine or tryptophan at the end, this CDR3 is likely a read error. V and J are TRBV6-5 and TRBJ2-1; 8 bases are shared with TRBD1. CDR3 length equals 14 residues. Unmatched junction bases numbered 6, after V lost 2 bases and J lost 9 bases. Germline CDR1 is MNHEY and CDR2 is SVGAGI. CDR3 DNA: TGTGCCAGCAGTTACACCCAGGGGGCAGGTGAGCAGTTCTCC. This translates into CASSYTQGAGEQFS.

This chain uses TRBV5-6 with TRBJ2-1; 9 nucleotides align to TRBD1. Germline V gene data show CDR1 as SGHDT and CDR2 as YYEEEE. The CDR3 contains 15 residues. V was pared by 1 base and J by 8 bases, with 7 bases of the junction left unmatched. This CDR3 reads CASSLFHRGRDEQFF. For the CDR3, the DNA is TGTGCCAGCAGCTTGTTCCACAGGGGGCGGGATGAGCAGTTCTTC.

Concerning this clonotype: The junction departs from germline at one end; a sequencing error may be responsible. The chain couples TRBV29-1 to TRBJ1-2, with 9 bases fitting TRBD1. There are 17 residues in the CDR3. Germline V gene data show CDR1 as SQVTM and CDR2 as ANQGSEA. As DNA, the CDR3 is TGCAGCGGTGAAGATCCGGGACAGGGAATTCCCTTGGGTGGCTACACCTTC. It specifies CSGEDPGQGIPLGGYTF.

V usage is TRBV9 and J usage is TRBJ1-2, with D maybe TRBD1 (6 bases). This CDR3 has 14 residues. The V and J ends lost 0 bases and 5 bases respectively, with 11 bases between them. Germline lookup yields CDR1 SGDLS and CDR2 YYNGEE. DNA for the CDR3: TGTGCCAGCAGCGTAGTAGGGGGATCGTATGGCTACACCTTC. Its translation is CASSVVGGSYGYTF.

Ten or more counts support this clonotype. V usage is TRBV7-2 and J usage is TRBJ2-7; TRBD1 might be the D (7 bases). CDR3 length: 14 amino acids. The V end was cut by 1 base, the J end by 3 bases, with 10 bases between. Looked up from germline, CDR1 is SGHTA and CDR2 is FQGNSA. The CDR3 bases are TGTGCCAGCAGCTTAGGGAGGGGGCGCTACGAGCAGTACTTC. Translation gives CASSLGRGRYEQYF.